This T cell receptor (beta chain) was observed in a study of cytomegalovirus exposure and HLA in healthy donors. Whereas donors were nominally healthy upon sampling, unrecorded immune exposures were probable. Study-level points and caveats: In a later analysis, parvovirus B19, influenza, CMV and Epstein-Barr virus appeared linked to several top co-occurrence clusters. It was likely that a cluster of highly shared sequence variants was a sequencing artifact. The authors later linked a missense DCLRE1C variant to TCR beta V- and J-gene trimming.

Comments on this clone: Its specificity is unknown.

The CDR3 is 16 amino acids. The germline CDR1 and CDR2 sequences are MNHEY and SVGAGI. 13 Jbeta primers and 60 Vbeta primers were used for the PCR. Clones were sequenced by immunoSEQ multiplex PCR, and TCRdb holds only the in-frame ones, with some missing. The sample has approximately 160,000 clones, over 65% seen once; the top ten hold about 0.8%. The source is a female donor in good health and CMV-seronegative. The genes are TRBV6-5 and TRBJ2-5; 10 bases align to TRBD1. Judging by the DNA end, TRBJ2-7 fits better; the J call may be wrong. Sequencing used PBMCs. The CDR3 spells CASSYSGQGISYEQYF. DNA of the CDR3: TGTGCCAGCAGTTACTCGGGACAGGGGATATCCTACGAGCAGTACTTC.